This T cell receptor (beta chain) was documented in a study of identical twins. TCRdb analysed the 5' RACE reads with MiXCR anew, one entry per CDR3 protein. The sample holds some 320,000 distinct CDR3 sequences, 9% to 15% seen once. This clonotype came up a few times. This sample was also put to use in a study of yellow fever vaccine responses in identical twins.

Sample: CD8+ T cells sorted from blood. The TCR sequence derives from a woman under 30 in good health.

CDR3 sequence reads: CASPKGGEQFF. CDR3 nucleotides: TGTGCCAGCCCCAAGGGGGGTGAGCAGTTCTTC. This rearrangement joins TRBV12-3 or TRBV12-4 to TRBJ2-1; D tentatively fits TRBD1 or TRBD2 (6 bases each). V shed 8 bases and J shed 9 bases, with 11 bases lying between them. The CDR3 has 11 amino acids.